This T cell receptor beta chain was documented in a study of blood T cell repertoires in COVID-19. Clones were read by immunoSEQ multiplex PCR, and TCRdb kept only the in-frame ones, dropping some. The table lists 200,000 to 300,000 clones, about 89% of them singletons. This CDR3 has 17 amino acids. CDR1 SNHLY and CDR2 FYNNEI come from the germline V gene. Trimming took off 7 bases at V and 3 bases at J, with 22 bases between the two ends. This chain links TRBV2 with TRBJ1-3; D is unresolved. Sequences were obtained from PBMCs or T cells enriched from blood (not recorded which). This clonotype originated in a woman between 18 and 29 years old who had recovered from COVID-19. The CDR3 loop is CASILPSGDLGGNTIYF. In nucleotides, the CDR3 is TGTGCCAGCATTCTACCTTCAGGTGACCTGGGTGGAAACACCATATATTTT. The full variable domain, with the rest looked up from reference TRBV2 and TRBJ1-3, is EPEVTQTPSHQVTQMGQEVILRCVPISNHLYFYWYRQILGQKVEFLVSFYNNEISEKSEIFDDQFSVERPDGSNFTLKIRSTKLEDSAMYFCASILPSGDLGGNTIYFGEGSWLTVV.